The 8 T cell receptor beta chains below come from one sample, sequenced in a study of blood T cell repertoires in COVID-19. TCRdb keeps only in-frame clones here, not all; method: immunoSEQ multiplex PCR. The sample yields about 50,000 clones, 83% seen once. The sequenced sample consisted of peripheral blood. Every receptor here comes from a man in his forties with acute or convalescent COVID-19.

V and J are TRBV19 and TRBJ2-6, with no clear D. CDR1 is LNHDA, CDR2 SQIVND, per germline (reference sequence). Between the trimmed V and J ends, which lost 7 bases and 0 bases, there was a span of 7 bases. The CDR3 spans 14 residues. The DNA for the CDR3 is TGTGCCAGTACCCTCGGCTCTGGGGCCAACGTCCTGACTTTC. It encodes CASTLGSGANVLTF.

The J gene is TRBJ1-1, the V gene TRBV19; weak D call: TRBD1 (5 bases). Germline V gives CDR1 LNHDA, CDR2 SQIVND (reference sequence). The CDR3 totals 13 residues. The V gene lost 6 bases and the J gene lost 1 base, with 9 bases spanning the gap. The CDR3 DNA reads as TGTGCCAGTAGCCAAACAGGGAACACTGAAGCTTTCTTT. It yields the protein CASSQTGNTEAFF.

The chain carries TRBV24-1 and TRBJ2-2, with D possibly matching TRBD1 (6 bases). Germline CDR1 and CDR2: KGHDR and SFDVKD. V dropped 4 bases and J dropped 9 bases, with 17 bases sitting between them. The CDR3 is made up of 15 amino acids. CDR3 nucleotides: TGTGCCACCAGTGACCCGTTGGGGGCCCCCCGGGAGCTGTTTTTT. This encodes CATSDPLGAPRELFF.

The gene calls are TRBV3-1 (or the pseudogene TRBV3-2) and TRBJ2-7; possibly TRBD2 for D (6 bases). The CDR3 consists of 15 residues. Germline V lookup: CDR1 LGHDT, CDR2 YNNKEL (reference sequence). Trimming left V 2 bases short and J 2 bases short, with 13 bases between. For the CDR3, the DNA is TGTGCCAGCAGCCAACCGGGACTTTCCACCTACGAGCAGTACTTC. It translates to CASSQPGLSTYEQYF.

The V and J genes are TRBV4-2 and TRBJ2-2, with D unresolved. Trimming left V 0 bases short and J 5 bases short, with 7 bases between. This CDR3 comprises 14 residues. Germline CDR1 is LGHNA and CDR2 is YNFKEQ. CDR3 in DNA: TGTGCCAGCAGCCAAGACCCAAAAACCGGGGAGCTGTTTTTT. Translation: CASSQDPKTGELFF.

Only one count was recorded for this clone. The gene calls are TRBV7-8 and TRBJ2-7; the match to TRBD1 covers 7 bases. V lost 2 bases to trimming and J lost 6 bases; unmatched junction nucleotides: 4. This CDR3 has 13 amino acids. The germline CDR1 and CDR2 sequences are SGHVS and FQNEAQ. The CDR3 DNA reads TGTGCCAGCAGCTTAACAGGGGCGCTCGAGCAGTACGTC. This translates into CASSLTGALEQYV.

The DNA of the CDR3 is TGTGCCAGCAGTTCACAGGGGACCGGGGAGCTGTTTTTT. Translated: CASSSQGTGELFF. V is TRBV12-3 or TRBV12-4 and J is TRBJ2-2; the match to TRBD1 covers 7 bases. The CDR3 covers 13 residues. With V trimmed by 4 bases and J by 5 bases, 1 base remained unmatched.

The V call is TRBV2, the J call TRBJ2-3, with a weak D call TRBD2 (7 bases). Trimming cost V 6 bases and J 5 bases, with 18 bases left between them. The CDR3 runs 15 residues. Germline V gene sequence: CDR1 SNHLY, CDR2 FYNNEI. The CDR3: CASRGGLAAGDTQYF. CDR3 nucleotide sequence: TGTGCCAGCAGGGGGGGGCTAGCAGCCGGAGATACGCAGTATTTT.